This T cell receptor beta chain was found in a study of T cell responses to AZD1222 COVID-19 vaccine (dated by TCRdb to the early 2020s). Broadly, across the study: AZD1222 recipients whose second dose came at about 4 weeks and those whose second dose came at about 12 weeks were combined into one group, since spike-specific TCR depth and breadth did not differ between the two schedules. Trial participants were enrolled by age into subgroups of 18-55, 56-69 and 70-plus years, and around 150, 29 and 61 TCR-sequenced participants, respectively, were included in these subgroups. TCR sequencing covered over 230 trial participants: around 210 given two doses of AZD1222 and approximately 26 given two doses of MenACWY control vaccine. On the study overall, not on this receptor specifically: The 56-69-year group was small, and its depth increase did not reach significance, likely because of low power. Most participants were white British and females outnumbered males, and the authors suggested that clonal diversity may have been underestimated. CD4 TCRs associated with the vaccine covered the entire spike protein, and the dominant responses were in regions 160-218 and 743-854. Because no samples from the day 14 peak response were available, repertoires could be characterized only after the peak T cell response. Epitopes outside the regions mutated in the B.1.351 and B.1.1.7 variants were reportedly recognized by nearly half of the unique spike-specific TCRs. Conclusions about previously exposed vaccinees are limited, since just 5 or 6 AZD1222 recipients were seropositive for SARS-CoV-2 at baseline. After two AZD1222 doses, both the breadth and the depth of spike-specific TCRs were significantly higher than at day 0 and than in MenACWY recipients.

Per the publication, the time point label means: baseline before first vaccination. Samples from vaccinated people were obtained from the UK trials COV001 and COV002, which included a single-blind randomized controlled phase 2/3 trial of AZD1222 (ChAdOx1 nCoV-19) in healthy adults. For TCRbeta chain sequencing, PBMC samples were collected from trial participants at day 0 and at day 28 after the second dose. The CDR3 regions of human TCRbeta chains were subjected to immunosequencing. In the source study's methods: TCRs in the repertoires were compared against a reference library of SARS-CoV-2-specific TCRs that had been generated with the MIRA antigen-specificity platform. Breadth was defined as the fraction of unique TCRs that were SARS-CoV-2-associated. Depth was defined as the fraction of total T cells that were SARS-CoV-2-associated. Each spike-specific TCR was assigned to its reactive spike region and to a CD4 or CD8 class using the MIRA data. Log10-transformed breadth and depth values were compared by one-way ANOVA with Sidak's multiple comparisons tests. Imported from immuneACCESS, the table was reduced by TCRdb to in-frame sequences with V and J called. These copies leave out some clones; in studies compared against another copy, an unresolved V gene accounts for under half, and the cause of the remainder is not known. V and J calls plus clone size are reproduced from that table; the DNA served to infer D and trimming. Across this sample there are roughly 100,000 clones, with roughly 87% seen only once. Around 3.1% of the sample goes to the ten largest clones.

V has 1 base trimmed and J has 7 bases trimmed; junction bases matching no gene number 4. From cysteine to phenylalanine, the CDR3 is 14 amino acids long. This entry keeps only the CDR3 DNA: 42 bases, framed from base 1. Per the germline V gene, LGHNA is the CDR1 and YSLEER is the CDR2. A remark on this clone: This receptor's antigen is unknown. No base quality information exists; no much larger clone differs at one position.

The chain employs TRBV4-3 and TRBJ2-1; 7 central bases correspond to TRBD2. The sample consisted of peripheral blood, taken on day 0 of AZD1222 vaccination. The receptor's source is an adult in good health. The CDR3: CASSQGTRGNEQFF. Here is the DNA: TGCGCCAGCAGCCAAGGGACTAGGGGTAATGAGCAGTTCTTC.